The table lists the clone carrying this T cell receptor beta chain with many counts. Antigen specificity is unknown. This sample is part of a study of identical twins. CDR3 length equals 16 residues. Germline assignment: CDR1 SGHAT and CDR2 FQNNGV. The V end was cut by 2 bases, the J end by 0 bases, with 11 bases between. Whole-study results and caveats: Monozygotic twins shared more out-of-frame TCR alpha than recombination models predicted.

One entry per CDR3 protein, called by TCRdb with MiXCR from the 5' RACE reads. The table shows fewer than 250,000 distinct CDR3 sequences, with around 9.6% occurring only once. This clonotype was sampled from a woman between 18 and 29 years old in good health. Material: memory (CD45RO+) T cells sorted from blood. The V gene is TRBV11-2, the J gene TRBJ1-3; no clear D gene. Here the CDR3 reads CASSLRQAISGNTIYF. The CDR3 bases are TGTGCCAGCAGCTTACGTCAGGCGATCTCTGGAAACACCATATATTTT.